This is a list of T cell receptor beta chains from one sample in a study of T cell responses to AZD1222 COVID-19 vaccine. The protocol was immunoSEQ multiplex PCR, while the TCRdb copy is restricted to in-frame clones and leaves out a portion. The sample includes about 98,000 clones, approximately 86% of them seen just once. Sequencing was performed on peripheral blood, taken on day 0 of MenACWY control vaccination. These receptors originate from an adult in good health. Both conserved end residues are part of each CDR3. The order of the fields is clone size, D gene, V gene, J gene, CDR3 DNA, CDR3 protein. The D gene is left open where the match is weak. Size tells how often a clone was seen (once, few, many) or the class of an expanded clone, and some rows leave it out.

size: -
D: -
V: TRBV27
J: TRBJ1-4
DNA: TGTGCCAGCAGTTTGGCAGGGTGGGATGAAAAACTGTTTTTT
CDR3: CASSLAGWDEKLFF

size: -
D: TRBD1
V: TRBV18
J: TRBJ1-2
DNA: TGTGCCAGCTCACCGAAGCAGGGGGAGAGCTATGGCTACACCTTC
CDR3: CASSPKQGESYGYTF

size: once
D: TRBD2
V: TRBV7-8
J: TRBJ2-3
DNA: TGTGCCAGCAGCTCTGGGGCGGGGGGCACAGATACGCAGTATTTT
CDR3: CASSSGAGGTDTQYF

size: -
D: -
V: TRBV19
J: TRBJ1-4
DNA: TGTGCCAGTAGTATCAGTAAACTGTTTTTT
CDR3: CASSISKLFF

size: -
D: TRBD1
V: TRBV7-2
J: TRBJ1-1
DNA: TGTGCCAGCAGCTTCGGACAGGGATGGGACACTGAAGCTTTCTTT
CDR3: CASSFGQGWDTEAFF

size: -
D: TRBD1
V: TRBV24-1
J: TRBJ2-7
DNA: TGCGCAACTCGGGACAGCGATGATTACGAGCAGTACTTC
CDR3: CATRDSDDYEQYF

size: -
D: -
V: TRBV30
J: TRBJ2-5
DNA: TGTGCCTGGACACGAGGCCAAGAGACCCAGTACTTC
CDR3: CAWTRGQETQYF

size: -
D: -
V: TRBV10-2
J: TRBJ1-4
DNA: TGCGCCAGCAGTGAGTTAGCAACTAATGAAAAACTGTTTTTT
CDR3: CASSELATNEKLFF

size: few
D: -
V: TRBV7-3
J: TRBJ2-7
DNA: TGTGCCAGCAGCCGCGGGGCCCCTGACTACGAGCAGTACTTC
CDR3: CASSRGAPDYEQYF

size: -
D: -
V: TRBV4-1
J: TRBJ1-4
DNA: TGCGCCAGCAGCCAAGGATTACGGGGAAAACTGTTTTTT
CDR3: CASSQGLRGKLFF

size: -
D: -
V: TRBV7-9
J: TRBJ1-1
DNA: TGTGCCAGCAGCTTAGTAGGGTACACTGAAGCTTTCTTT
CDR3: CASSLVGYTEAFF

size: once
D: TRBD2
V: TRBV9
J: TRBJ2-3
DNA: TGTGCCAGCAGCGTAGAGACTAGCGGGGGCACAGATACGCAGTATTTT
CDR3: CASSVETSGGTDTQYF

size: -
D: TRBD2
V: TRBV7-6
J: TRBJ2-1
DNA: TGTGCCAGCAGCTCCTTAATAGCGGGTGTCTACAATGAGCAGTTCTTC
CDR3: CASSSLIAGVYNEQFF

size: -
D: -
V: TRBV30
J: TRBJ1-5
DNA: TGTGCCTGGAGTGTTGTTACAGGCAATCAGCCCCAGCATTTT
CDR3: CAWSVVTGNQPQHF

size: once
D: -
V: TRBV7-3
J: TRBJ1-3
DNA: TGTGCCAGCAGCTTAGAGGCGGGAAACACCATATATTTT
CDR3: CASSLEAGNTIYF

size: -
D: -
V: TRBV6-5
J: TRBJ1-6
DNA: TGTGCCAGCAGTTACAAACCGGGTCGAAATTCACCCCTCCACTTT
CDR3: CASSYKPGRNSPLHF

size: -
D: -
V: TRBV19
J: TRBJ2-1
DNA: TGTGCCACCTGCGGGCCCAACAATGAGCAGTTCTTC
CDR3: CATCGPNNEQFF

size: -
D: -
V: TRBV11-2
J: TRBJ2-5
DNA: TGTGCCAGCAGCCCCCTTGGACTGACTAAAGAGACCCAGTACTTC
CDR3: CASSPLGLTKETQYF

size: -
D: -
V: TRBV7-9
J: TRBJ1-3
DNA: TGTGCCAGCAGCTTAGCCGGGTCTGGAAACACCATATATTTT
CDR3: CASSLAGSGNTIYF

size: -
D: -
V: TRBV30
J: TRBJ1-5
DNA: TGTGCCTGGAGTGGGGACTCGGATCAGCCCCAGCATTTT
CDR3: CAWSGDSDQPQHF

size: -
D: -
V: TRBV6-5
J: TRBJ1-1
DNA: TGTGCCAGCAGTTACTCTAACGTGGGATCTGAAGCTTTCTTT
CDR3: CASSYSNVGSEAFF

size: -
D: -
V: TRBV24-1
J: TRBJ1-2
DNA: TGTGCCACCAGTGAGTCAGGCAGGGACTATGGCTACACCTTC
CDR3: CATSESGRDYGYTF

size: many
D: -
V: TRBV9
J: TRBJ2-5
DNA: TGTGCCAGCAGCGTAGCCAGGACGGAGACCCAGTACTTC
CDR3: CASSVARTETQYF

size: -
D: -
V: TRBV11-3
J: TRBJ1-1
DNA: TGTGCCAGCAGCTCTACCCCGGGAACTGAAGCTTTCTTT
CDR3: CASSSTPGTEAFF

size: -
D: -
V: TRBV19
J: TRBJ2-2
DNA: TGTGCCAGTAGTACAGGGACGAACACCGGGGAGCTGTTTTTT
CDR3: CASSTGTNTGELFF

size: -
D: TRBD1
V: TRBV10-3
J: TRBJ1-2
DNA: TGTGCCATCAGTACCACCGGGACAGGGAATGGCTACACCTTC
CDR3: CAISTTGTGNGYTF

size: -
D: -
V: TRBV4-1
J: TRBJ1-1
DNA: TGCGCCAGCAGCCGCCTATCGACAGGTCTGAACACTGAAGCTTTCTTT
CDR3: CASSRLSTGLNTEAFF

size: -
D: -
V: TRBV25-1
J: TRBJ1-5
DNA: TGTGCCAGCAGTGAATCGAAGGGCCTGCAGCCCCAGCATTTT
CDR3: CASSESKGLQPQHF

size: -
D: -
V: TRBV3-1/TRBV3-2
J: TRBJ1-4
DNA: TGTGCCAGCAGCCTGGACGGGGATCAAGAAAAACTGTTTTTT
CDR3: CASSLDGDQEKLFF

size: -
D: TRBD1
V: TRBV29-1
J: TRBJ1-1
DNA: TGCAGCGTTCTGGGGACAGGCTACGAAGCTTTCTTT
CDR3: CSVLGTGYEAFF

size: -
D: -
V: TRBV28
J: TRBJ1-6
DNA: TGTGCCAGCAGTTTGTATCAGGGTTCGGGTTCACCCCTCCACTTT
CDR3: CASSLYQGSGSPLHF

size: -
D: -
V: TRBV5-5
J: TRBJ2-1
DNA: TGTGCCAGCACCCTTAGCTTTCAGTACAATGAGCAGTTCTTC
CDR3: CASTLSFQYNEQFF